The present T cell receptor beta chain was sequenced within a study of T cell responses to AZD1222 COVID-19 vaccine. General study points: Regions 160-218 and 743-854 held dominance among vaccine-associated CD4 TCRs, which spanned spike. In a largely white British group with more females than males, clonal diversity was possibly underestimated.

Details on this clone: Antigen: not known.

Measured with immunoSEQ multiplex PCR; TCRdb has only the in-frame clones, and not every one. Of 130,000 or so clones listed, approximately 94% were seen once; the top ten hold around 7%. The CDR3 is 16 amino acids. The germline V gene has CDR1 MDHEN and CDR2 SYDVKM. V was pared by 6 bases and J by 4 bases, with 9 bases of the junction left unmatched. This clonotype was obtained from an adult in good health. This rearrangement joins TRBV28 to TRBJ2-1; 10 bases map to TRBD1. The starting material was peripheral blood, obtained on day 0 of AZD1222 vaccination. The CDR3 is CASRGDGTGVYNEQFF. CDR3 DNA: TGTGCCAGCAGGGGAGACGGGACAGGGGTTTACAATGAGCAGTTCTTC.